Shown below are 23 T cell receptor beta chains from a single sample sequenced in a study of blood T cell repertoires in COVID-19 (dated by TCRdb to about 2020). Receptor libraries were prepared by the immunoSEQ multiplex PCR assay. TCRdb mirrors the immuneACCESS table, restricted to in-frame sequences. Some clones are absent from its copies; in checked studies, under half trace to an unresolved V gene, and the reason for the others is unknown. The table for this sample lists around 260,000 clones; approximately 85% of them were counted only once. Clones ranked in the top ten supply 0.75% to 0.95% of the sample. The sample taken for sequencing was peripheral blood. These TCRs come from a human donor with COVID-19, enrolled during active disease. The donor label of this sample is uncertain.

The rearrangement uses TRBV12-3 or TRBV12-4 and TRBJ2-5; 8 bases line up with TRBD1. This CDR3 is 13 amino acids long. The junction had 4 bases not matched to a gene; V was cut back by 8 bases and J by 2 bases. CDR3 protein: CASFRGQQETQYF. The CDR3 nucleotides read TGTGCCAGCTTCAGGGGGCAGCAAGAGACCCAGTACTTC.

This chain connects TRBV12-3 or TRBV12-4 to TRBJ2-7, with a possible D match to TRBD2 (6 bases). The germline V and J ends were trimmed by 2 bases and 4 bases, with 6 bases remaining between them. This CDR3 is built from 12 residues. CDR3 in amino acids: CASSLRGYEQYF. CDR3 sequence (DNA): TGTGCCAGCAGTTTACGGGGGTACGAGCAGTACTTC.

The V and J genes are TRBV19 and TRBJ2-7; 9 positions match TRBD1. The germline V gene encodes CDR1 LNHDA and CDR2 SQIVND (reference sequence). CDR3 length equals 15 residues. J lost 6 bases, V lost 3 bases, and 9 bases had no gene match. The CDR3 DNA is TGTGCCAGTAGTATTCCCCGGGACAGGGTCTGCGAGCAGTACTTC. This gives the protein CASSIPRDRVCEQYF.

The chain uses TRBV15 and TRBJ1-1; D ambiguous. Germline V lookup: CDR1 LNHNV, CDR2 YYDKDF (reference sequence). V gave up 0 bases and J gave up 6 bases, with 11 bases separating them. This CDR3 is built from 14 residues. The CDR3 nucleotides read TGTGCCACCAGCAGAGAGACCATAGCTGCTGAAGCTTTCTTT. It codes for CATSRETIAAEAFF.

The chain is built from TRBV12-3 or TRBV12-4 and TRBJ2-7; TRBD2 aligns across 10 bases. V lost 6 bases, J lost 11 bases, and 7 bases stayed unmatched. The CDR3 spans 12 residues. Here the CDR3 DNA reads TGTGCCAGCAGATCAAGCGGGAGGGAAGAGTACTTC. Residues: CASRSSGREEYF.

This chain uses TRBV2 with TRBJ1-1; tentative D call: TRBD1 (5 bases). The CDR3 is made up of 14 amino acids. V dropped 6 bases and J dropped 2 bases, with 13 bases sitting between them. Germline V gene data show CDR1 as SNHLY and CDR2 as FYNNEI. CDR3 protein: CASRFLQVNTEAFF. The DNA for the CDR3 is TGTGCCAGCAGGTTTCTACAGGTAAACACTGAAGCTTTCTTT.

The chain couples TRBV5-1 to TRBJ2-7; 9 bases align to TRBD1. Trimming took 4 bases from V and 3 from J; bases not matched to a gene: 5. The length of the CDR3 is 14 residues. Per germline, CDR1 SGHRS and CDR2 YFSETQ. The CDR3 spells CASSPGQGNYEQYF. CDR3 nucleotide sequence: TGCGCCAGCAGCCCGGGACAGGGAAACTACGAGCAGTACTTC. The full variable domain, rest sourced from reference TRBV5-1 and TRBJ2-7, is KAGVTQTPRYLIKTRGQQVTLSCSPISGHRSVSWYQQTPGQGLQFLFEYFSETQRNKGNFPGRFSGRQFSNSRSEMNVSTLELGDSALYLCASSPGQGNYEQYFGPGTRLTVT.

The V gene is TRBV4-3, the J gene TRBJ2-7; 7 bases are a match to TRBD1. CDR1 and CDR2 from the germline V gene are LGHNA and YSLEER. The CDR3 covers 15 residues. V shed 0 bases and J 3 bases; nucleotides not matched to a gene: 5. DNA of the CDR3: TGCGCCAGCAGCCAAGATGTGGGACAGAACTACGAGCAGTACTTC. This codes for CASSQDVGQNYEQYF.

The CDR3 sequence is CASGSRHRTDTQYF. CDR3 bases: TGTGCCAGCGGATCCAGGCATCGAACAGATACGCAGTATTTT. The chain joins TRBV5-6 to TRBJ2-3; D remains unclear. V lost 7 bases and J lost 3, with 15 bases in between. The CDR3 has 14 amino acids. Germline V gene sequence: CDR1 SGHDT, CDR2 YYEEEE.

This chain connects TRBV28 to TRBJ2-7; D may be TRBD1 (5 bases). The CDR3 contains 14 residues. With 3 bases removed from V and 0 bases from J, the gap between germline ends came to 9 bases. Looked up from germline, CDR1 is MDHEN and CDR2 is SYDVKM. This CDR3 is CASSLGPPSYEQYF. DNA for the CDR3: TGTGCCAGCAGTTTGGGGCCCCCCTCCTACGAGCAGTACTTC.

The CDR3 DNA sequence: TGTGCCAGCAGCTTGCGCGGGAGGCCAGAGTTCTTC. Amino acids: CASSLRGRPEFF. This chain joins TRBV5-4 and TRBJ2-1, with TRBD2 identical over 8 bases. CDR3 length equals 12 residues. V gave up 1 base and J gave up 14 bases; unmatched junction bases: 5. Per germline, CDR1 SGHNT and CDR2 YYREEE (reference sequence).

This clone came up a few times. The CDR3 is CASSLETVSYEQYF. The CDR3 DNA sequence: TGTGCCAGCAGCTTAGAGACAGTCTCCTACGAGCAGTACTTC. This chain uses TRBV7-2 with TRBJ2-7, with D possibly being TRBD1 (5 bases). Trimming took 1 base from V and 0 from J, leaving 7 bases between them. CDR1 SGHTA and CDR2 FQGNSA come from the germline V gene. The CDR3 is made up of 14 amino acids.

V and J are TRBV5-1 and TRBJ2-1, with D maybe TRBD2 (6 bases). The V gene lost 3 bases and the J gene lost 9 bases, with 16 bases spanning the gap. Germline V gene sequence: CDR1 SGHRS, CDR2 YFSETQ. The CDR3 has 14 residues. The CDR3: CASSSPSSVGEQFF. The CDR3 DNA sequence: TGCGCCAGCAGCTCCCCTTCTAGCGTGGGTGAGCAGTTCTTC. The whole variable domain, filled in from reference TRBV5-1 and TRBJ2-1, reads KAGVTQTPRYLIKTRGQQVTLSCSPISGHRSVSWYQQTPGQGLQFLFEYFSETQRNKGNFPGRFSGRQFSNSRSEMNVSTLELGDSALYLCASSSPSSVGEQFFGPGTRLTVL.

This chain uses TRBV6-5 with TRBJ1-5; no firm D call. CDR3 size: 13 residues. In germline, CDR1 is MNHEY, CDR2 SVGAGI. The V gene lost 6 bases and the J gene lost 4 bases, with 10 bases spanning the gap. CDR3 DNA sequence: TGTGCCAGCAGCGGTGATAGAAATCAGCCCCAGCATTTT. It codes for CASSGDRNQPQHF.

The chain carries TRBV19 and TRBJ1-4, with 11 bases that match TRBD1. CDR3 length: 16 residues. The V and J ends lost 3 bases and 0 bases, in that order; junction bases with no gene match: 0. CDR1 LNHDA and CDR2 SQIVND come from the germline V gene (reference sequence). DNA of the CDR3: TGTGCCAGTAGTATGGGACAGGGGGCAACTAATGAAAAACTGTTTTTT. Protein product: CASSMGQGATNEKLFF.

The chain recombines TRBV30 with TRBJ2-3; 15 nucleotides agree with TRBD2. The V gene end was trimmed by 1 base and the J gene end by 9 bases; junction bases not matched to a gene: 5. Germline lookup yields CDR1 GTSNPN and CDR2 SVGIG (reference sequence). CDR3 length: 15 amino acids. The CDR3 DNA sequence: TGTGCCTGGAGTGAGGGACTAGCGGGAGGTGACACGCAGTATTTT. This codes for CAWSEGLAGGDTQYF.

This chain uses TRBV5-1 with TRBJ2-7; 13 nucleotides agree with TRBD2. The CDR3 extends over 18 amino acids. V was clipped by 4 bases and J by 5 bases; unmatched bases: 15. Germline V gene data show CDR1 as SGHRS and CDR2 as YFSETQ. CDR3 DNA sequence: TGCGCCAGCAGCCTCCTGGGGGTGACTAGCGGGAGGAAGAACGAGCAGTACTTC. Its protein is CASSLLGVTSGRKNEQYF.

The chain links TRBV30 to TRBJ1-5, with D uncertain. This CDR3 region has 13 residues. Per germline, CDR1 GTSNPN and CDR2 SVGIG (reference sequence). Between the trimmed V and J ends, which lost 1 base and 4 bases, there was a span of 8 bases. CDR3 loop: CAWSGSRNQPQHF. CDR3 DNA sequence: TGTGCCTGGAGTGGGAGCAGAAATCAGCCCCAGCATTTT.

The table lists this clone with a count of one. The chain combines TRBV11-2 with TRBJ1-2, with D unresolved. The CDR3 contains 15 residues. Germline V gene sequence: CDR1 SGHAT, CDR2 FQNNGV. V was clipped by 1 base and J by 4 bases, with 13 bases between them. As DNA, the CDR3 is TGTGCCAGCAGCTTAGCTGGGTTAAGACTCTATGGCTACACCTTC. It encodes CASSLAGLRLYGYTF.

The chain employs TRBV18 and TRBJ2-7, with 12 nucleotides matching TRBD2. CDR3 length equals 15 residues. The germline gives CDR1 KGHSH, CDR2 LQKENI. The trim removed 5 bases at V and 4 bases at J, leaving 6 bases unmatched. In DNA, the CDR3 is TGTGCCAGCTCATCCGAGGGGACTAGCGGGTACGAGCAGTACTTC. This gives the protein CASSSEGTSGYEQYF.

The rearrangement uses TRBV19 and TRBJ2-5; D may be TRBD2 (5 bases). The CDR3 sequence is 12 residues long. Trimming left V 4 bases short and J 5 bases short, with 8 bases between. The germline gives CDR1 LNHDA, CDR2 SQIVND (reference sequence). The DNA for the CDR3 is TGTGCCAGTAGTAGGGGAGCTGAGACCCAGTACTTC. Its protein product is CASSRGAETQYF.

V and J are TRBV28 and TRBJ1-4, with TRBD1 matching over 9 bases. The CDR3 is made up of 14 amino acids. Germline CDR1 reads MDHEN; CDR2 reads SYDVKM. V lost 6 bases, J lost 5 bases, and 4 bases stayed unmatched. CDR3 protein: CASRLDRGNEKLFF. In DNA form, the CDR3 reads TGTGCCAGCAGGCTTGACAGGGGGAATGAAAAACTGTTTTTT.

This clone appeared a few times. This chain links TRBV19 with TRBJ1-5; 9 bases match TRBD1. The CDR3 totals 15 residues. Germline V gene data show CDR1 as LNHDA and CDR2 as SQIVND (reference sequence). V lost 5 bases to trimming and J lost 3 bases; unmatched junction nucleotides: 5. CDR3 in DNA: TGTGCCAGTAGTCGGGGACAGGGATACAATCAGCCCCAGCATTTT. It is translated as CASSRGQGYNQPQHF.